This T cell receptor beta chain was identified during a study of T cell repertoires in aging, cancer and after chemotherapy. The template was genomic DNA from peripheral blood, not RNA. This CDR3 spans 12 amino acids. Germline values: CDR1 LNHDA, CDR2 SQIVND (reference sequence). Trimming cost V 5 bases and J 10 bases, with 14 bases left between them. Study-wide results and limits: These repertoire data do not allow conclusions about immunological memory after chemotherapy. In healthy donors, age-related TCR diversity loss mainly reflected lost richness.

Rearranged V-D-J TRB sequences were amplified with a mixed TRB-A/B primer pool. One entry per CDR3 protein results from TCRdb running MiXCR on the multiplex PCR reads. Of a few thousand distinct CDR3 sequences listed, around 70% are singletons. A word on this clonotype: Its matching antigen is unknown.

The gene calls are TRBV19 and TRBJ1-2; no firm D call. This sequence originates from a human donor with a solid tumor. The sequenced sample was blood. The CDR3 DNA is TGTGCCAGTAGTGCCGGACCGACCGCCTACACCTTC. The encoded protein is CASSAGPTAYTF.